This T cell receptor beta chain was profiled in a study of cytomegalovirus exposure and HLA in healthy donors. As concerns this clone: Its antigen is unknown.

Using immunoSEQ multiplex PCR, the repertoire was profiled, and TCRdb retains in-frame clones only, with some absent. The sample has 150,000 to 200,000 clones, about 89% seen once. The donors belonged to the roughly 130-subject validation cohort, separate from the approximately 700-subject first cohort. Regarding the study as a whole: A subsequent analysis found that TCR clusters from the first cohort also tended to co-occur in the 120 or so validation repertoires, with approximately 94% of cluster scores above 0. In vitro checks showed that a few CMV-associated chains really do target CMV antigens.

CDR1 and CDR2 (germline): SGHNT, YYREEE (reference sequence). The CDR3 spans 16 residues. The J segment lost 5 bases and the V segment lost 4 bases, leaving 9 bases of the junction unmatched. Sequenced sample: PBMCs. This TCR came from a woman under 30 in good health and CMV-seropositive. This chain joins TRBV5-4 and TRBJ2-1; 10 positions agree with TRBD1. DNA for the CDR3: TGTGCCAGCAGCCTGAAGACAGGGGGCGCCCACAATGAGCAGTTCTTC. Protein sequence: CASSLKTGGAHNEQFF. Filled out from reference TRBV5-4 and TRBJ2-1, the complete variable domain reads ETGVTQSPTHLIKTRGQQVTLRCSSQSGHNTVSWYQQALGQGPQFIFQYYREEENGRGNFPPRFSGLQFPNYSSELNVNALELDDSALYLCASSLKTGGAHNEQFFGPGTRLTVL.